A selection of T cell receptor beta chains follows, all from one sample in a study of response to subunit inactivated influenza vaccine. From the RT-PCR reads, TCRdb called clonotypes with MiXCR, one entry per CDR3 protein. The sample includes about half a million distinct CDR3 sequences, roughly 9.7% seen only once; the top ten take approximately 12%. This specimen consisted of PBMCs from blood, obtained 40 to 50 days after vaccination. Receptors were obtained from a man between 50 and 59 years old who received an inactivated influenza vaccine. The CDR3 runs from the conserved cysteine through the conserved F or W. D genes are given only for firm matches. Size values are once, few and many counts, or a class for expanded clones, and some rows have none.

V gene: TRBV2
clone size: .
D gene: .
J gene: TRBJ2-2
CDR3 protein: CASSDRGNTGELFF
CDR3 DNA: TGTGCCAGCAGTGACAGGGGGAACACCGGGGAGCTGTTTTTT

V gene: TRBV5-1
clone size: .
D gene: .
J gene: TRBJ2-2
CDR3 protein: CASSLGQGLETGELFF
CDR3 DNA: TGCGCCAGCAGCCTAGGCCAGGGTTTGGAGACCGGGGAGCTGTTTTTT

V gene: TRBV20-1
clone size: few
D gene: TRBD1
J gene: TRBJ2-7
CDR3 protein: CSARRTLPGQGIPSAGEQYF
CDR3 DNA: TGCAGTGCTAGACGGACTCTCCCGGGACAGGGGATCCCCTCCGCCGGCGAGCAGTACTTC

V gene: TRBV5-1
clone size: .
D gene: TRBD2
J gene: TRBJ2-5
CDR3 protein: CASSLGLAGDLQETQYF
CDR3 DNA: TGCGCCAGCAGCTTGGGGTTAGCGGGGGACCTCCAAGAGACCCAGTACTTC

V gene: TRBV20-1
clone size: many
D gene: TRBD2
J gene: TRBJ2-7
CDR3 protein: CSASDGTSGRYEQYF
CDR3 DNA: TGCAGTGCTAGTGATGGGACTAGCGGGAGGTACGAGCAGTACTTC

V gene: TRBV5-1
clone size: .
D gene: .
J gene: TRBJ1-1
CDR3 protein: CASRAAATNTEAFF
CDR3 DNA: TGCGCCAGCAGGGCAGCGGCGACGAACACTGAAGCTTTCTTT

V gene: TRBV20-1
clone size: many
D gene: .
J gene: TRBJ2-1
CDR3 protein: CSARVGLPQNRVEQFF
CDR3 DNA: TGCAGTGCTAGAGTGGGACTCCCGCAAAACCGCGTTGAGCAGTTCTTC

V gene: TRBV28
clone size: few
D gene: TRBD2
J gene: TRBJ2-1
CDR3 protein: CATRTSGTLYNEQFF
CDR3 DNA: TGTGCCACCAGGACTAGCGGGACCCTTTACAATGAGCAGTTCTTC

V gene: TRBV3-1
clone size: few
D gene: .
J gene: TRBJ2-6
CDR3 protein: CASSSEWGANVLTF
CDR3 DNA: TGTGCCAGCAGTTCGGAATGGGGGGCCAACGTCCTGACTTTC

V gene: TRBV6-5
clone size: many
D gene: .
J gene: TRBJ2-1
CDR3 protein: CASRSGGYEQFF
CDR3 DNA: TGTGCCAGCAGGTCCGGGGGCTATGAGCAGTTCTTC

V gene: TRBV12-3/TRBV12-4
clone size: many
D gene: TRBD2
J gene: TRBJ2-7
CDR3 protein: CASSREASGSYEQYF
CDR3 DNA: TGTGCCAGCAGCCGGGAGGCCTCGGGCTCCTACGAGCAGTACTTC

V gene: TRBV4-3
clone size: few
D gene: TRBD2
J gene: TRBJ2-1
CDR3 protein: CASSLGLAKYNEQFF
CDR3 DNA: TGCGCCAGCAGCCTGGGACTAGCAAAATACAATGAGCAGTTCTTC

V gene: TRBV20-1
clone size: many
D gene: .
J gene: TRBJ2-7
CDR3 protein: CSALRGYEQYF
CDR3 DNA: TGCAGTGCGTTAAGAGGCTACGAGCAGTACTTC

V gene: TRBV20-1
clone size: few
D gene: .
J gene: TRBJ1-5
CDR3 protein: CSARLAGNQPQHF
CDR3 DNA: TGCAGTGCTAGACTGGCAGGGAATCAGCCCCAGCATTTT

V gene: TRBV3-1
clone size: many
D gene: .
J gene: TRBJ1-6
CDR3 protein: CASSPTETDNSPLHF
CDR3 DNA: TGTGCCAGCAGCCCGACGGAGACAGATAATTCACCCCTCCACTTT

V gene: TRBV18
clone size: .
D gene: .
J gene: TRBJ2-7
CDR3 protein: CASTWGQSYEQYF
CDR3 DNA: TGTGCCAGCACATGGGGCCAGTCGTACGAGCAGTACTTC

V gene: TRBV7-2
clone size: few
D gene: TRBD2
J gene: TRBJ2-7
CDR3 protein: CASTGTSGVYEQYF
CDR3 DNA: TGTGCCAGCACGGGGACTAGCGGGGTCTACGAGCAGTACTTC

V gene: TRBV5-1
clone size: .
D gene: TRBD2
J gene: TRBJ2-1
CDR3 protein: CASSATSGGRDEQFF
CDR3 DNA: TGCGCCAGCAGCGCGACTAGCGGGGGGAGGGATGAGCAGTTCTTC

V gene: TRBV4-2
clone size: .
D gene: TRBD1
J gene: TRBJ2-5
CDR3 protein: CASSPRTGRGETQYF
CDR3 DNA: TGTGCCAGCAGCCCGAGGACAGGGAGAGGAGAGACCCAGTACTTC

V gene: TRBV7-9
clone size: few
D gene: .
J gene: TRBJ1-2
CDR3 protein: CASSSWDGANYGYTF
CDR3 DNA: TGTGCCAGCAGCTCCTGGGACGGAGCTAACTATGGCTACACCTTC

V gene: TRBV7-2
clone size: .
D gene: TRBD2
J gene: TRBJ2-1
CDR3 protein: CASSLEGGVGEQFF
CDR3 DNA: TGTGCCAGCAGCCTAGAGGGAGGGGTGGGTGAGCAGTTCTTC

V gene: TRBV7-2
clone size: few
D gene: TRBD1
J gene: TRBJ1-6
CDR3 protein: CASSPQGSNSPLHF
CDR3 DNA: TGTGCCAGCAGCCCACAGGGGAGTAACTCACCCCTCCACTTT

V gene: TRBV5-1
clone size: few
D gene: TRBD1
J gene: TRBJ2-5
CDR3 protein: CASSPMRQGAPETQYF
CDR3 DNA: TGCGCCAGCAGCCCCATGAGACAGGGGGCCCCAGAGACCCAGTACTTC

V gene: TRBV7-9
clone size: many
D gene: TRBD1
J gene: TRBJ1-2
CDR3 protein: CASSSSGTAYGYTF
CDR3 DNA: TGTGCCAGCAGCAGTTCCGGGACAGCTTATGGCTACACCTTC

V gene: TRBV4-1
clone size: .
D gene: .
J gene: TRBJ1-5
CDR3 protein: CASSQEAYSNQPQHF
CDR3 DNA: TGCGCCAGCAGCCAAGAAGCATATAGCAATCAGCCCCAGCATTTT

V gene: TRBV20-1
clone size: few
D gene: TRBD1
J gene: TRBJ1-4
CDR3 protein: CSAREGTGGWEKLFF
CDR3 DNA: TGCAGTGCTAGAGAAGGGACAGGGGGTTGGGAAAAACTGTTTTTT

V gene: TRBV4-2
clone size: few
D gene: TRBD1
J gene: TRBJ1-2
CDR3 protein: CASSQEDRGVYGYTF
CDR3 DNA: TGTGCCAGCAGCCAAGAAGACAGGGGGGTCTATGGCTACACCTTC

V gene: TRBV5-5
clone size: .
D gene: TRBD2
J gene: TRBJ2-1
CDR3 protein: CASSRLAGGHREQFF
CDR3 DNA: TGTGCCAGCAGCCGACTAGCGGGAGGGCATCGTGAGCAGTTCTTC

V gene: TRBV24-1
clone size: .
D gene: TRBD1
J gene: TRBJ2-2
CDR3 protein: CATSDWGGDRGVTGELFF
CDR3 DNA: TGTGCCACCAGTGATTGGGGTGGGGACAGGGGGGTCACCGGGGAGCTGTTTTTT

V gene: TRBV9
clone size: few
D gene: TRBD2
J gene: TRBJ2-1
CDR3 protein: CASSDDSGLAYYNEQFF
CDR3 DNA: TGTGCCAGCAGCGACGACTCGGGACTAGCGTACTACAATGAGCAGTTCTTC

V gene: TRBV18
clone size: .
D gene: .
J gene: TRBJ2-3
CDR3 protein: CASAAGITDTQYF
CDR3 DNA: TGTGCCAGCGCCGCGGGAATCACAGATACGCAGTATTTT

V gene: TRBV7-2
clone size: .
D gene: .
J gene: TRBJ1-6
CDR3 protein: CVSRMGLAGNSPLHF
CDR3 DNA: TGTGTCAGCCGCATGGGCCTTGCAGGGAATTCACCCCTCCACTTT

V gene: TRBV10-3
clone size: many
D gene: .
J gene: TRBJ1-2
CDR3 protein: CAISESRRQDGYTF
CDR3 DNA: TGTGCCATCAGTGAGTCGAGACGCCAAGATGGCTACACCTTC

V gene: TRBV5-5
clone size: .
D gene: .
J gene: TRBJ2-1
CDR3 protein: CAMGPGLKQFF
CDR3 DNA: TGTGCCATGGGCCCTGGGCTCAAGCAGTTCTTC

V gene: TRBV9
clone size: .
D gene: TRBD1
J gene: TRBJ2-7
CDR3 protein: CASSVGTGPSYEQYF
CDR3 DNA: TGTGCCAGCAGCGTAGGGACAGGGCCCTCGTACGAGCAGTACTTC

V gene: TRBV7-2
clone size: .
D gene: .
J gene: TRBJ2-7
CDR3 protein: CASRFTASGATYEQYF
CDR3 DNA: TGTGCCAGCAGATTTACAGCCTCTGGGGCCACCTACGAGCAGTACTTC

V gene: TRBV15
clone size: .
D gene: TRBD1
J gene: TRBJ2-7
CDR3 protein: CATRMDRGGYEQYF
CDR3 DNA: TGTGCCACCAGAATGGACAGGGGAGGATACGAGCAGTACTTC

V gene: TRBV7-9
clone size: few
D gene: .
J gene: TRBJ1-6
CDR3 protein: CASNLARTENSPLHF
CDR3 DNA: TGTGCCAGCAACTTAGCTCGGACAGAGAATTCACCCCTCCACTTT

V gene: TRBV24-1
clone size: few
D gene: .
J gene: TRBJ1-5
CDR3 protein: CATSVQNSNQPQHF
CDR3 DNA: TGTGCCACCAGTGTACAGAATAGCAATCAGCCCCAGCATTTT

V gene: TRBV4-2
clone size: few
D gene: .
J gene: TRBJ2-1
CDR3 protein: CASSQELIGIYNEQFF
CDR3 DNA: TGTGCCAGCAGCCAAGAACTAATCGGGATTTACAATGAGCAGTTCTTC

V gene: TRBV6-5
clone size: .
D gene: .
J gene: TRBJ2-3
CDR3 protein: CASSYTTGHTDTQYF
CDR3 DNA: TGTGCCAGCAGTTACACTACAGGACACACAGATACGCAGTATTTT

V gene: TRBV6-2/TRBV6-3
clone size: .
D gene: .
J gene: TRBJ2-7
CDR3 protein: CASSAQGGGYEQYF
CDR3 DNA: TGTGCCAGCAGTGCGCAGGGAGGCGGCTACGAGCAGTACTTC

V gene: TRBV12-3/TRBV12-4
clone size: few
D gene: TRBD2
J gene: TRBJ2-1
CDR3 protein: CASSLEKRGRNEQFF
CDR3 DNA: TGTGCCAGCAGCCTAGAAAAGCGGGGACGGAATGAGCAGTTCTTC

V gene: TRBV20-1
clone size: .
D gene: TRBD2
J gene: TRBJ2-7
CDR3 protein: CSARFGTSGSPSYEQYF
CDR3 DNA: TGCAGTGCTAGGTTCGGGACTAGCGGAAGCCCCTCCTACGAGCAGTACTTC

V gene: TRBV29-1
clone size: many
D gene: .
J gene: TRBJ2-2
CDR3 protein: CSAEVRTNTGELFF
CDR3 DNA: TGCAGCGCGGAGGTACGGACGAACACCGGGGAGCTGTTTTTT

V gene: TRBV24-1
clone size: few
D gene: .
J gene: TRBJ1-5
CDR3 protein: CATSQEGNSNQPQHF
CDR3 DNA: TGTGCCACCAGCCAGGAGGGAAATAGCAATCAGCCCCAGCATTTT

V gene: TRBV20-1
clone size: many
D gene: .
J gene: TRBJ2-7
CDR3 protein: CSAVPGDLYEQYF
CDR3 DNA: TGCAGTGCGGTACCAGGGGACCTCTACGAGCAGTACTTC

V gene: TRBV5-1
clone size: many
D gene: TRBD2
J gene: TRBJ2-3
CDR3 protein: CASSLGGGASDTQYF
CDR3 DNA: TGCGCCAGCAGCTTGGGCGGGGGGGCCTCAGATACGCAGTATTTT

V gene: TRBV7-2
clone size: .
D gene: .
J gene: TRBJ2-7
CDR3 protein: CASSLEGIRNEQYF
CDR3 DNA: TGTGCCAGCAGCTTAGAAGGGATCAGGAACGAGCAGTACTTC

V gene: TRBV3-1
clone size: .
D gene: .
J gene: TRBJ1-2
CDR3 protein: CASSQSGTTGGYTF
CDR3 DNA: TGTGCCAGCAGCCAATCCGGGACGACGGGTGGCTACACCTTC

V gene: TRBV11-1
clone size: many
D gene: TRBD2
J gene: TRBJ2-3
CDR3 protein: CASSLGGLDPDTQYF
CDR3 DNA: TGTGCCAGCAGCTTAGGCGGACTAGATCCAGATACGCAGTATTTT

V gene: TRBV28
clone size: many
D gene: .
J gene: TRBJ1-1
CDR3 protein: CASTSGLPDPYTNTEAFF
CDR3 DNA: TGTGCCAGTACCTCGGGACTCCCGGACCCATACACCAACACTGAAGCTTTCTTT

V gene: TRBV28
clone size: few
D gene: .
J gene: TRBJ1-1
CDR3 protein: CASSFGLGAEAFF
CDR3 DNA: TGTGCCAGCAGTTTTGGCCTGGGGGCTGAAGCTTTCTTT